These T cell receptor beta chains were read from a single sample in a study of cytomegalovirus exposure and HLA in healthy donors. Method: immunoSEQ multiplex PCR; TCRdb's copy keeps in-frame clones and lacks some. The sample has 65,000 to 85,000 clones. The sample comprised PBMCs. All receptors derive from a woman in her 30s in good health and CMV-seronegative. Each CDR3 is given with its conserved first and last residue. D genes are given only for firm matches.

d_call	j_call	v_call	cdr3_nt	cdr3_aa
TRBD2	TRBJ2-7	TRBV4-2	TGTGCCAGCAGCCAAGGAGGCGGGAGATCTTTCTGGTACGAGCAGTACTTC	CASSQGGGRSFWYEQYF
TRBD1	TRBJ2-3	TRBV7-9	TGTGCCAGCAGCCGGGCAGGGGGAGGCACAGATACGCAGTATTTT	CASSRAGGGTDTQYF
TRBD2	TRBJ2-2	TRBV29-1	TGCAGCGTTGATCCGGGGGGAGGGAACACCGGGGAGCTGTTTTTT	CSVDPGGGNTGELFF
TRBD2	TRBJ2-1	TRBV2	TGTGCCAGCAGTGAATTGAGACAGGGGGTTTCCGGGACTAGCGGGTCCTACAATGAGCAGTTCTTC	CASSELRQGVSGTSGSYNEQFF
-	TRBJ2-7	TRBV18	TGTGCCAGCTCACTCTTCTCCCCCCCCGTCGGCGGGGACGAGCAGTACTTC	CASSLFSPPVGGDEQYF
TRBD1	TRBJ2-7	TRBV5-1	TGCGCCAGCTCCCCGGGGCAGGGGGTCGTCGAGCAGTACTTC	CASSPGQGVVEQYF
TRBD1	TRBJ1-5	TRBV19	TGTGCCAGTACCTTGGGACAGGGGAATCAGCCCCAGCATTTT	CASTLGQGNQPQHF
-	TRBJ2-2	TRBV5-1	TGCGCCAGCAGCTGGGGGGACAGAGGTGGCCCCGGGGAGCTGTTTTTT	CASSWGDRGGPGELFF
-	TRBJ1-2	TRBV27	TGTGCCAGCAGAACTACGGCAACTCTACCCTATGGCTACACCTTC	CASRTTATLPYGYTF
TRBD1	TRBJ1-3	TRBV18	TGTGCCAGCTCACAGACAGGGGCTGGAAACACCATATATTTT	CASSQTGAGNTIYF
TRBD1	TRBJ1-1	TRBV4-2	TGTGCCAGCCAGGGGGGTGGTGAAGCTTTCTTT	CASQGGGEAFF
-	TRBJ2-5	TRBV28	TGTGCCAGCAGGGGACTGATAGAGACCCAGTACTTC	CASRGLIETQYF
TRBD1	TRBJ2-7	TRBV7-9	TGTGCCAGCAGCTTAGCATTCGGGACAGGGGTTTTTTACGAGCAGTACTTC	CASSLAFGTGVFYEQYF
-	TRBJ1-2	TRBV2	TGTGCCAGCAGTGAATGGGGGGGTCGGGTCGCCGGTCAGGGCTACACCTTC	CASSEWGGRVAGQGYTF
-	TRBJ2-7	TRBV6-5	TGTGCCAGCAGTTACTCCCTCAACTCCTACGAGCAGTACTTC	CASSYSLNSYEQYF
-	TRBJ2-7	TRBV4-1	TGCGCCAGCAGCCAAGAGGAGGTGGGTTTCTACGAGCAGTACTTC	CASSQEEVGFYEQYF
-	TRBJ1-2	TRBV13	TGTGCCAGCAGCTTAGATCGGGTATGGAGTGGCTACACCTTC	CASSLDRVWSGYTF
TRBD2	TRBJ2-5	TRBV7-2	TGTGCCAGCAGCTTAATAGCGGGCACCCCCGAGGGGACCCAGTACTTC	CASSLIAGTPEGTQYF
TRBD2	TRBJ2-7	TRBV28	TGTGCCAGCAGTTTTTCCGGGACTAGCGGGGGGGAGTACTTC	CASSFSGTSGGEYF
-	TRBJ1-5	TRBV11-2	TGTGCCAGCAGCTTCACTAGGGATCAGCCCCAGCATTTT	CASSFTRDQPQHF
TRBD1	TRBJ2-7	TRBV27	TGTGCCAGCAGTTTTCAGGACAGGGGGCGAGAGCAGTACTTC	CASSFQDRGREQYF
TRBD2	TRBJ2-7	TRBV9	TGTGCCAGCAGCGCGGGGGGAGCGGGGGGGTCCGAGCAGTACTTC	CASSAGGAGGSEQYF
TRBD2	TRBJ2-7	TRBV7-3	TGTGCCAGCAGCTTAATGGCACTAGCGGGGGCCCCCTACGAGCAGTACTTC	CASSLMALAGAPYEQYF
-	TRBJ2-7	TRBV4-1	TGCGCCAGCAGCCAAGCCCCGACAGGCACCTCCTACGAGCAGTACTTC	CASSQAPTGTSYEQYF
TRBD1	TRBJ1-2	TRBV9	TGTGCCAGCAGCGCCGGGACAGGGATTACCTATGGCTACACCTTC	CASSAGTGITYGYTF